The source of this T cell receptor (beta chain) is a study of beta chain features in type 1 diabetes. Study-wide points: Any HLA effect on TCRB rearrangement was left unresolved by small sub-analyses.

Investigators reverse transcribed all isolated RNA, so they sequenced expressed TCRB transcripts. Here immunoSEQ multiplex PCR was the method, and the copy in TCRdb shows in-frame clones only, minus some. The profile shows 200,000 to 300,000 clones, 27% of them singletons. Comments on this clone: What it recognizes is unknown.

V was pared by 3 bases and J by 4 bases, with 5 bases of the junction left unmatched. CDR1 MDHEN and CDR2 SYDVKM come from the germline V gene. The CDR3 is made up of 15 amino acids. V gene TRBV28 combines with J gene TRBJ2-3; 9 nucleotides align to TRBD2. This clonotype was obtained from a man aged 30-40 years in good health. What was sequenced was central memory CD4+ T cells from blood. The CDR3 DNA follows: TGTGCCAGCAGTTTGTGGACTAGCGATGCAGATACGCAGTATTTT. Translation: CASSLWTSDADTQYF.